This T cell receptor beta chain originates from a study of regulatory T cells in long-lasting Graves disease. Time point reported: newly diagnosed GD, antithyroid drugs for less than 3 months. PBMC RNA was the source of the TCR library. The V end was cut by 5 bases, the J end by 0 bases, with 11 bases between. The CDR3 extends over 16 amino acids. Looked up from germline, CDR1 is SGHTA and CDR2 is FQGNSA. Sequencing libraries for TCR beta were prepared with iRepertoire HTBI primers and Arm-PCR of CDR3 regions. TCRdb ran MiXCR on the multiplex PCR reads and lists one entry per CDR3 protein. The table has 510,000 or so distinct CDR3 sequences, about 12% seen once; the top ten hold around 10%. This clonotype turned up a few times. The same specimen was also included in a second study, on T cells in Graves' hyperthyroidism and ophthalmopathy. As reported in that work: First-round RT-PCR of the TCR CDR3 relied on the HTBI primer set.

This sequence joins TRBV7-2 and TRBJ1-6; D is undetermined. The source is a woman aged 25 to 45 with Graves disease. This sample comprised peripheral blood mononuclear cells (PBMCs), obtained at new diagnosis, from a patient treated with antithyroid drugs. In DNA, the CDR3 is TGTGCCAGCAGCACCGACTACAGCTCCTATAATTCACCCCTCCACTTT. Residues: CASSTDYSSYNSPLHF.